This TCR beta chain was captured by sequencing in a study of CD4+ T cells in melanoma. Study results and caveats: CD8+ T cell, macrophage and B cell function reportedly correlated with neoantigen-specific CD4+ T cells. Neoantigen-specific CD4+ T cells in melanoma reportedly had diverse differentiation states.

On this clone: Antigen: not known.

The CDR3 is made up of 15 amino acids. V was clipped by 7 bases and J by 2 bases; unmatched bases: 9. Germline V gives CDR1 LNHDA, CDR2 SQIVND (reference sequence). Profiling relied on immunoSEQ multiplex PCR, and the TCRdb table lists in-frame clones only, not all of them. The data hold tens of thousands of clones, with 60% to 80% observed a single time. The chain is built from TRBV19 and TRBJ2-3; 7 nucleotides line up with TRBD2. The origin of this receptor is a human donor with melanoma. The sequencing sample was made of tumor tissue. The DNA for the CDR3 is TGTGCCAGTAATCATAGGGGAGGGATCACAGATACGCAGTATTTT. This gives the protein CASNHRGGITDTQYF.